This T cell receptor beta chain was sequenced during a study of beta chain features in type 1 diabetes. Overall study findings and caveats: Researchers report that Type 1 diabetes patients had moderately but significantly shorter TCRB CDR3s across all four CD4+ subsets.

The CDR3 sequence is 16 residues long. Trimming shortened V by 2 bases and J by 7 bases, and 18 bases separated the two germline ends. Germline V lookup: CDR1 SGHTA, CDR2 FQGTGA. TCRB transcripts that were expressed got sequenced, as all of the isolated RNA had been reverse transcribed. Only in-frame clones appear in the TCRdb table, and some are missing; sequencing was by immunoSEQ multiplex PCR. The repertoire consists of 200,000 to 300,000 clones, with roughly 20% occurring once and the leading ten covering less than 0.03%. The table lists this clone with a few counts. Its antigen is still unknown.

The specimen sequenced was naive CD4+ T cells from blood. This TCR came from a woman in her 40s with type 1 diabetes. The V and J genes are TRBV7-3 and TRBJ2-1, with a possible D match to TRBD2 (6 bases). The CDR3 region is CASSLLPGANLNEQFF. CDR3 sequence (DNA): TGTGCCAGCAGCTTACTGCCGGGAGCCAATCTAAATGAGCAGTTCTTC.